A single sample gave rise to the 19 T cell receptor beta chains below, sequenced in a study of T cells in Graves' hyperthyroidism and ophthalmopathy. Amplification of TCR beta CDR3 regions used RNA as the template. The HTBI set primed first-round TCR CDR3 RT-PCR. TCRdb independently ran MiXCR on the multiplex PCR reads; one entry per CDR3 protein. Altogether hundreds of thousands of distinct CDR3 sequences are present, about 14% being singletons, with the ten largest covering around 12%. What was sequenced was blood. The receptors here all came from a woman in her fifties or sixties with Graves' ophthalmopathy.

This clonotype appeared many times. The genes are TRBV27 and TRBJ2-3; TRBD2 matches 10 bases. The CDR3 consists of 15 residues. The germline V gene has CDR1 MNHEY and CDR2 SMNVEV (reference sequence). The ends lost 7 bases at V and 1 base at J; junction bases unmatched: 5. As DNA, the CDR3 is TGTGCCAGCAAGTACAGCGGGAGGGGCACAGATACGCAGTATTTT. It specifies CASKYSGRGTDTQYF.

This clonotype was counted many times. The genes are TRBV5-1 and TRBJ1-3; no definite D call. This CDR3 is built from 16 residues. Germline V CDR1 and CDR2: SGHRS, YFSETQ. The V end lost 0 bases, the J end lost 2 bases, and 12 bases lay between the germline ends. CDR3 amino acids: CASSLVGVSAGNTIYF. The CDR3 coding sequence is TGCGCCAGCAGCTTGGTCGGGGTTTCCGCTGGAAACACCATATATTTT.

This clonotype was recorded at least ten times. The chain recombines TRBV5-5 with TRBJ2-1; TRBD2 matches 7 bases. Trimming took 0 bases from V and 7 from J; bases not matched to a gene: 4. Per the germline V gene, CDR1 is SGHKS and CDR2 is YYEKEE (reference sequence). The CDR3 covers 14 residues. The CDR3 DNA follows: TGTGCCAGCAGCTTGGTAGGGAGGGGAAATGAGCAGTTCTTC. It encodes CASSLVGRGNEQFF.

This clonotype was recorded a few times. The chain couples TRBV9 to TRBJ2-1; 9 bases align to TRBD2. This CDR3 contains 15 residues. Trimming at V came to 4 bases and at J to 7 bases, leaving 9 bases not matched to a gene. Germline V gene data show CDR1 as SGDLS and CDR2 as YYNGEE. The CDR3 DNA is TGTGCCAGCAGCCCAGGACTAGCGAGCCAAAATGAGCAGTTCTTC. Protein: CASSPGLASQNEQFF.

This clonotype turned up a few times. The chain couples TRBV30 to TRBJ1-5; no clear D gene. The CDR3 is 15 amino acids. Germline V gene lookup returns CDR1 GTSNPN and CDR2 SVGIG (reference sequence). The ends were cut back, 0 bases at V and 0 bases at J, with 9 bases in the middle. In DNA, the CDR3 is TGTGCCTGGAGTGTTAAGGGCGGTAGCAATCAGCCCCAGCATTTT. Its translation is CAWSVKGGSNQPQHF.

This clonotype showed up many times. The chain carries TRBV13 and TRBJ1-2; TRBD1 agrees at 11 bases. The V segment lost 5 bases and the J segment 4 bases; nucleotides outside the gene matches: 3. In germline, CDR1 is PRHDT, CDR2 FYEKMQ (reference sequence). This CDR3 has 14 residues. The CDR3 region is CASSRDRGGYGYTF. Written as DNA, the CDR3 is TGTGCCAGCAGCCGGGACAGGGGGGGCTATGGCTACACCTTC. Variable domain in full (rest from reference TRBV13 and TRBJ1-2): AAGVIQSPRHLIKEKRETATLKCYPIPRHDTVYWYQQGPGQDPQFLISFYEKMQSDKGSIPDRFSAQQFSDYHSELNMSSLELGDSALYFCASSRDRGGYGYTFGSGTRLTVV.

This clonotype was detected many times. The J gene is TRBJ2-3, the V gene TRBV7-2; 12 bases map to TRBD2. This CDR3 has 15 amino acids. Germline values: CDR1 SGHTA, CDR2 FQGNSA. V lost 6 bases, J lost 3 bases, and 4 bases stayed unmatched. DNA for the CDR3: TGTGCCAGCAGAACCGGGACTAGCGGGACAGATACGCAGTATTTT. Translated: CASRTGTSGTDTQYF.

This clonotype was picked up a small number of times. V is TRBV15 and J is TRBJ2-2; 7 bases fit TRBD1. The CDR3 consists of 16 residues. Germline assignment: CDR1 LNHNV and CDR2 YYDKDF (reference sequence). V trimming: 3 bases; J trimming: 1 base; junction bases outside the gene matches: 5. CDR3 sequence reads: CATSSARDRNTGELFF. CDR3 nucleotides: TGTGCCACCAGCAGCGCCCGGGACAGGAACACCGGGGAGCTGTTTTTT.

This clonotype was counted only a few times. V usage is TRBV15 and J usage is TRBJ1-5; 8 bases agree with TRBD1. CDR1 is LNHNV, CDR2 YYDKDF, per germline (reference sequence). V lost 0 bases to trimming and J lost 4 bases; unmatched junction nucleotides: 5. The length of the CDR3 is 16 residues. CDR3 DNA: TGTGCCACCAGCAGAGATTCCGACAGGGGAAATCAGCCCCAGCATTTT. Translating gives CATSRDSDRGNQPQHF.

This clonotype has a count of ten or more. The chain joins TRBV7-2 to TRBJ2-7; 9 nucleotides align to TRBD2. Germline CDR1 SGHTA, CDR2 FQGNSA. The CDR3 contains 16 residues. V lost 2 bases and J lost 4; bases outside the gene matches: 9. CDR3: CASSLSRSSGAYEQYF. The CDR3 region has the DNA TGTGCCAGCAGCTTAAGTCGGTCTAGCGGGGCTTACGAGCAGTACTTC. Full variable domain (rest looked up from reference TRBV7-2 and TRBJ2-7): GAGVSQSPSNKVTEKGKDVELRCDPISGHTALYWYRQSLGQGLEFLIYFQGNSAPDKSGLPSDRFSAERTGGSVSTLTIQRTQQEDSAVYLCASSLSRSSGAYEQYFGPGTRLTVT.

V gene TRBV28 combines with J gene TRBJ2-1, with no clear D. Trimming removed 6 bases at V and 3 bases at J, with 12 bases between. The CDR3 consists of 14 residues. The germline V gene has CDR1 MDHEN and CDR2 SYDVKM. Here the CDR3 DNA reads TGTGCCAGCAGGCGGTATGGGATCTACAATGAGCAGTTCTTC. As protein: CASRRYGIYNEQFF.

This clonotype showed up just a few times. The rearrangement links TRBV20-1 to TRBJ2-7; no firm D call. The length of the CDR3 is 14 residues. From germline, CDR1 is DFQATT and CDR2 SNEGSKA (reference sequence). Trimming left V 0 bases short and J 2 bases short, with 11 bases between. The CDR3 reads CSARDRLDPYEQYF. DNA for the CDR3: TGCAGTGCTAGAGATCGTCTAGATCCCTACGAGCAGTACTTC.

The gene calls are TRBV5-6 and TRBJ1-1; D is undetermined. Deletions cut 0 bases from V and 0 bases from J, with 12 bases between. CDR3 length: 16 amino acids. The germline gives CDR1 SGHDT, CDR2 YYEEEE. In DNA form, the CDR3 reads TGTGCCAGCAGCTTGGCCTCGAACCTTTTGAACACTGAAGCTTTCTTT. Protein sequence: CASSLASNLLNTEAFF.

In its sample, this clonotype was seen a few times. The chain links TRBV6-1 to TRBJ1-5; 11 positions match TRBD1. V dropped 5 bases and J dropped 5; count of bases not matched to a gene: 2. The germline gives CDR1 MNHNS, CDR2 SASEGT. The CDR3 is 14 amino acids. The CDR3 reads CASSSGQGDQPQHF. The CDR3 DNA reads TGTGCCAGCAGTTCGGGACAGGGGGATCAGCCCCAGCATTTT.

V is TRBV4-1 and J is TRBJ1-5; TRBD1 might be the D (5 bases). Germline CDR1 and CDR2: MGHRA and YSYEKL. The length of the CDR3 is 15 residues. V was trimmed by 0 bases and J by 5 bases, leaving 11 bases between them. CDR3 region: CASSQDGQGDQPQHF. DNA for the CDR3: TGCGCCAGCAGCCAAGATGGGCAGGGAGATCAGCCCCAGCATTTT.

Ten or more counts support this clonotype. The CDR3 loop is CASSEDRSYNEQFF. The DNA of the CDR3 is TGCGCCAGCAGCGAGGACAGATCCTACAATGAGCAGTTCTTC. This chain uses TRBV5-1 with TRBJ2-1, with a tentative D call TRBD1 (6 bases). V was shortened by 4 bases and J by 1 base, with 9 bases between the two germline ends. The CDR3 length is 14 residues. CDR1 is SGHRS, CDR2 YFSETQ, per germline.

The chain joins TRBV9 to TRBJ1-1, with 8 bases aligning to TRBD1. The V and J ends lost 0 bases and 3 bases, in that order; junction bases with no gene match: 10. The CDR3 is 17 residues long. CDR1 SGDLS and CDR2 YYNGEE come from the germline V gene. The CDR3 loop reads CASSVAILGQGDTEAFF. The DNA of the CDR3 is TGTGCCAGCAGCGTAGCTATCCTTGGACAGGGCGACACTGAAGCTTTCTTT.

The V and J genes are TRBV9 and TRBJ1-6; 8 bases fit TRBD1. The junction had 8 bases not matched to a gene; V was cut back by 4 bases and J by 5 bases. The CDR3 is 16 residues long. The germline V gene has CDR1 SGDLS and CDR2 YYNGEE. The CDR3 DNA is TGTGCCAGCAGCATAAAACCGGGACAGGATAATTCACCCCTCCACTTT. The encoded protein is CASSIKPGQDNSPLHF.

This chain's CDR3 is CASSSSGFTDTQYF. CDR3 DNA sequence: TGTGCCAGCAGTTCTAGCGGATTCACAGATACGCAGTATTTT. The chain is built from TRBV12-3 or TRBV12-4 and TRBJ2-3; 7 bases agree with TRBD2. V lost 4 bases and J lost 2; bases outside the gene matches: 3. The CDR3 runs 14 residues.